These 5 T cell receptor beta chains came from one sample sequenced in a study of Graves' ophthalmopathy and Graves' hyperthyroidism. RNA transcripts served as template for amplifying TCR beta CDR3 sequences. First-round RT-PCR with HTBI primers preceded a second-round multiplex PCR. MiXCR was run by TCRdb on the multiplex PCR reads, yielding one entry per CDR3 protein. The data hold 200,000 to 250,000 distinct CDR3 sequences, with roughly 21% observed a single time. Sequencing was carried out using peripheral blood. Every receptor here comes from a woman aged 45-59 years with Graves' ophthalmopathy.

This clonotype appeared many times. This rearrangement joins TRBV28 to TRBJ1-2, with 11 bases fitting TRBD1. The V segment lost 8 bases and the J segment 5 bases; nucleotides outside the gene matches: 7. The germline CDR1 and CDR2 sequences are MDHEN and SYDVKM. The CDR3 extends over 14 amino acids. Written as DNA, the CDR3 is TGTGCCAGCTGGGCACGGGACAGGGGGTATGGCTACACCTTC. This codes for CASWARDRGYGYTF.

This chain joins TRBV6-1 and TRBJ1-2; D is uncertain. The germline gives CDR1 MNHNS, CDR2 SASEGT. This CDR3 is built from 14 residues. Trimming removed 7 bases at V and 3 bases at J, with 15 bases between. CDR3 loop: CASTPKGLHYGYTF. Here the CDR3 DNA reads TGTGCCAGCACCCCTAAGGGTCTGCACTATGGCTACACCTTC.

The CDR3 nucleotides are TGTGCCAGCAGTTACTCGCAGGGAAAAACAACCACTTATAATTCACCCCTCCACTTT. It encodes CASSYSQGKTTTYNSPLHF. V usage is TRBV6-2 or TRBV6-3 and J usage is TRBJ1-6, with a tentative D call TRBD1 (5 bases). This CDR3 has 19 residues. Germline CDR1 reads MNHEY; CDR2 reads SVGEGT. With 0 bases removed from V and 4 bases from J, the gap between germline ends came to 19 bases.

The table lists this clonotype with many counts. This chain joins TRBV27 and TRBJ2-6; 9 nucleotides align to TRBD1. Germline V gene data show CDR1 as MNHEY and CDR2 as SMNVEV (reference sequence). J gave up 2 bases and V 8 bases, and 7 bases lay outside the gene matches. There are 16 residues in the CDR3. The CDR3 is CASLSGTGTGANVLTF. The CDR3 bases are TGTGCCAGCCTTTCCGGGACAGGGACTGGGGCCAACGTCCTGACTTTC.

In this sample, this clonotype turned up many times. A read error may produce the germline difference seen at one junction end. The chain carries TRBV12-3 or TRBV12-4 and TRBJ2-2, with D possibly being TRBD2 (6 bases). The CDR3 length is 15 residues. The DNA for the CDR3 is TGTGCCAGCAGTTTTTTAAGCGGAGGGACCGGGGGGCTGTTTTTT. Protein sequence: CASSFLSGGTGGLFF.